The subject of this entry is one T cell receptor beta chain. Its antigen remains unidentified. No quality values exist for individual bases; no much larger clone is one base distant. The meaning of the sample's time point label: baseline before first vaccination. The treatment or condition label, read with the paper, signifies: meningococcal conjugate vaccine given as trial control. Samples from vaccinated people were obtained from the UK trials COV001 and COV002, which included a single-blind randomized controlled phase 2/3 trial of AZD1222 (ChAdOx1 nCoV-19) in healthy adults. For TCRbeta chain sequencing, PBMC samples from trial participants were taken at day 0 and at day 28 after the second dose. The entry originates in a study of T cell responses to AZD1222 COVID-19 vaccine (dated by TCRdb to the early 2020s). General notes on the study: A total of about 250 trial participants underwent TCR sequencing, of whom roughly 210 had received two doses of AZD1222 and 26 had received two doses of the MenACWY control vaccine. Trial participants were enrolled into age subgroups of 18-55, 56-69 and 70-plus years, which contained roughly 140, 27 and 60 TCR-sequenced participants, respectively. Broader findings and caveats from the paper: Nearly half of unique spike-specific TCRs reportedly recognized epitopes outside regions mutated in the B.1.351 and B.1.1.7 variants. In the small 56-69-year group, the increase in depth fell short of significance, most likely because of low power. CD4 TCRs associated with the vaccine covered the entire spike protein, and the dominant responses were in regions 160-218 and 743-854. Because no day 14 peak-response samples were available, repertoires were characterized only after the peak T cell response. A significant rise in spike-specific TCR breadth and depth was observed after two AZD1222 doses relative to day 0 and relative to MenACWY recipients. Conclusions about previously exposed vaccinees are limited because only six or seven AZD1222 recipients were SARS-CoV-2 seropositive at baseline. Participants were mostly white British and included more females than males, and it was suggested by the authors that clonal diversity may have been underestimated.

The CDR3 regions of human TCRbeta chains were analyzed by immunosequencing. Per the original workflow: TCRs in the repertoires were matched against a reference library of SARS-CoV-2-specific TCRs that had been generated with the MIRA antigen-specificity platform. Breadth was defined as the fraction of unique TCRs that were SARS-CoV-2-associated, and depth was defined as the fraction of total T cells that were SARS-CoV-2-associated. Each spike-specific TCR was assigned to its reactive spike region and to a CD4 or CD8 class using the MIRA data. Log10-transformed breadth and depth values were compared by one-way ANOVA with Sidak's multiple comparisons tests. TCRdb limited this immuneACCESS table to in-frame rearrangements with V and J called. A share of clones is missing; checked studies link under half to unresolved V genes, and the rest is unexplained. V, J and clone size derive from that table, while D and trimming were established from the DNA sequence. This sample is represented by around 74,000 clones; 92% of them were singletons. The biggest ten clones account for 6% to 8.5% of the sample.

The CDR3, cysteine through phenylalanine, is 12 amino acids long. The kept DNA is CDR3 alone, 36 bases in frame from the first base. At the junction V is shortened by 5 bases and J by 5 bases, with 9 bases in between. Based on the germline V gene, the CDR1 and CDR2 sequences are SGHAT and FQNNGV. The sequencing here drew on peripheral blood, taken on day 0 of MenACWY control vaccination. The clonotype comes from an adult in good health. Rearrangement joined TRBV11-2 to TRBJ2-5; a tentative D match to TRBD1 spans 6 bases. The DNA is as follows: TGTGCCAGCAGCACGCAGGGGGAGACCCAGTACTTC. This sequence encodes CASSTQGETQYF.